These 25 T cell receptor beta chains came from one sample sequenced in a study of beta chain features in type 1 diabetes. The investigators reverse transcribed all of the isolated RNA, so they sequenced expressed TCRB transcripts. Assay: immunoSEQ multiplex PCR; the TCRdb copy retains only in-frame clones and omits some. The sample records a few hundred thousand clones, over 11% being singletons. The sample consisted of naive CD4+ T cells from blood. Source of these receptors: a man aged 25 to 45 in good health.

This clone was detected a few times. The V call is TRBV19, the J call TRBJ1-5; TRBD1 might be the D (5 bases). Germline CDR1 LNHDA, CDR2 SQIVND (reference sequence). There are 14 residues in the CDR3. V was pared by 4 bases and J by 4 bases, with 11 bases between. The CDR3 DNA follows: TGTGCCAGTAGTACCCTGCGGGGGAATCAGCCCCAGCATTTT. Translated: CASSTLRGNQPQHF.

This clone came up a few times. V and J are TRBV6-6 and TRBJ2-7; 8 bases line up with TRBD1. This CDR3 has 15 amino acids. The germline CDR1 and CDR2 sequences are MNHNY and SVGAGI (reference sequence). Trimming cost V 4 bases and J 4 bases; bases outside gene matches: 9. CDR3 DNA sequence: TGTGCCAGCAGTTCCCAGGGACAGGAAAAGTACGAGCAGTACTTC. It encodes CASSSQGQEKYEQYF.

This clone was seen a handful of times. The chain recombines TRBV29-1 with TRBJ1-4; the D gene is possibly TRBD1 (6 bases). V was pared by 0 bases and J by 10 bases, with 18 bases between. CDR1 is SQVTM and CDR2 is ANQGSEA in the germline V gene. The CDR3 runs 15 residues. The CDR3 sequence: CSVEDGQGSFRKLFF. The CDR3 DNA reads TGCAGCGTTGAAGACGGGCAGGGGTCCTTCCGAAAACTGTTTTTT. The variable domain in full, completed from reference TRBV29-1 and TRBJ1-4, reads SAVISQKPSRDICQRGTSLTIQCQVDSQVTMMFWYRQQPGQSLTLIATANQGSEATYESGFVIDKFPISRPNLTFSTLTVSNMSPEDSSIYLCSVEDGQGSFRKLFFGSGTQLSVL.

This chain uses TRBV15 with TRBJ1-1; tentatively, D is TRBD1 (5 bases). This CDR3 is 14 amino acids long. Trimming shortened V by 8 bases and J by 4 bases, and 17 bases separated the two germline ends. Germline V lookup: CDR1 LNHNV, CDR2 YYDKDF (reference sequence). CDR3 coding DNA: TGTGCCACCCAGGACACTTCCATCAGCACTGAAGCTTTCTTT. The encoded protein is CATQDTSISTEAFF.

This clone was seen a few times. The chain joins TRBV5-1 to TRBJ2-1; TRBD1 matches 9 bases. The CDR3 is made up of 14 amino acids. Per germline, CDR1 SGHRS and CDR2 YFSETQ. J was trimmed by 7 bases and V by 4 bases; bases with no gene match: 6. This chain's CDR3 is CASSAGDRANEQFF. As DNA, the CDR3 is TGCGCCAGCAGCGCGGGGGACAGGGCGAATGAGCAGTTCTTC.

The chain is built from TRBV4-3 and TRBJ2-6; D is perhaps TRBD1 (7 bases). Germline CDR1 and CDR2: LGHNA and YSLEER. V lost 3 bases, J lost 0 bases, and 15 bases lay in between. The CDR3 consists of 18 residues. The CDR3 nucleotides are TGCGCCAGCAGCCAGGCGGGACAGCAAGGCTCTGGGGCCAACGTCCTGACTTTC. Its translation: CASSQAGQQGSGANVLTF.

This clone has more than one count but fewer than ten. V gene TRBV7-2 combines with J gene TRBJ2-1; possibly TRBD1 or TRBD2 for D (5 bases each). CDR3 length: 15 residues. Germline V gene sequence: CDR1 SGHTA, CDR2 FQGNSA. V was clipped by 1 base and J by 0 bases, with 7 bases between them. The DNA of the CDR3 is TGTGCCAGCAGCTTAGAGGGGACCTCCTACAATGAGCAGTTCTTC. It codes for CASSLEGTSYNEQFF.

The V call is TRBV14, the J call TRBJ2-1; TRBD2 might be the D (6 bases). CDR3 length: 17 residues. Trimming pared 5 bases from V and 2 bases from J, leaving 19 bases between. Germline V gene lookup returns CDR1 SGHDN and CDR2 FVKESK. DNA of the CDR3: TGTGCCAGCAGCTATGAACCGGGACTGCGCACCTACAATGAGCAGTTCTTC. Encoded protein: CASSYEPGLRTYNEQFF.

This clone has a handful of counts. V and J are TRBV6-5 and TRBJ2-5, with D perhaps TRBD2 (5 bases). The V end lost 4 bases, the J end lost 5 bases, and 17 bases lay between the germline ends. CDR3 length equals 15 residues. CDR1 MNHEY and CDR2 SVGAGI come from the germline V gene. The CDR3 nucleotides read TGTGCCAGCAGTTGGAGCGGTCCCGGGGAGGAGACCCAGTACTTC. Translation gives CASSWSGPGEETQYF.

The chain joins TRBV29-1 to TRBJ1-5; TRBD1 is a possible D gene (5 bases). V lost 4 bases to trimming and J lost 2 bases, with 12 bases between them. The length of the CDR3 is 14 residues. The germline V gene encodes CDR1 SQVTM and CDR2 ANQGSEA. CDR3 in amino acids: CSVAVGDGNQPQHF. In DNA, the CDR3 is TGCAGCGTTGCAGTAGGGGATGGCAATCAGCCCCAGCATTTT.

The sample holds a few counts of this clone. This chain connects TRBV2 to TRBJ2-3, with 7 bases matching TRBD2. Germline values: CDR1 SNHLY, CDR2 FYNNEI. The J segment lost 3 bases and the V segment lost 6 bases, leaving 12 bases of the junction unmatched. The CDR3 covers 16 residues. CDR3 DNA: TGTGCCAGCAGGTTTTCGGGGGACTACGGAACAGATACGCAGTATTTT. This encodes CASRFSGDYGTDTQYF.

This clone has only a few counts. CDR3 bases: TGTGCCTGGGCCCGGGACAGATACAATCAGCCCCAGCATTTT. Translated: CAWARDRYNQPQHF. The V and J genes are TRBV30 and TRBJ1-5; 7 nucleotides line up with TRBD1. The length of the CDR3 is 14 residues. J was trimmed by 3 bases and V by 5 bases; bases with no gene match: 7. Germline assignment: CDR1 GTSNPN and CDR2 SVGIG (reference sequence).

Concerning this clone itself: This sample includes further DNA sequences coding for the same CDR3. This rearrangement joins TRBV30 to TRBJ2-7, with D perhaps matching TRBD2 (5 bases). The germline V and J ends were trimmed by 0 bases and 6 bases, with 6 bases remaining between them. CDR1 and CDR2 from the germline V gene are GTSNPN and SVGIG (reference sequence). This CDR3 spans 11 amino acids. CDR3 sequence: CAWSVGGEQYV. The DNA of the CDR3 is TGTGCCTGGAGTGTCGGAGGCGAGCAGTACGTC.

This sequence joins TRBV4-3 and TRBJ2-2, with 9 positions matching TRBD2. Germline V CDR1 and CDR2: LGHNA, YSLEER. Losses at the gene ends were 0 bases for V and 8 bases for J; bases not matched to a gene: 13. The CDR3 loop spans 18 amino acids. CDR3 in amino acids: CASSQDPLAGFSLGELFF. The CDR3 coding sequence is TGCGCCAGCAGCCAAGATCCGCTAGCGGGATTTTCCTTGGGGGAGCTGTTTTTT.

This clone was detected a few times. The chain uses TRBV28 and TRBJ1-5, with no clear D. Germline CDR1 and CDR2: MDHEN and SYDVKM. The CDR3 has 13 residues. Trimming pared 2 bases from V and 4 bases from J, leaving 6 bases between. The CDR3 loop is CASSLNQNQPQHF. As DNA, the CDR3 is TGTGCCAGCAGTTTAAATCAGAATCAGCCCCAGCATTTT.

The rearrangement joins TRBV27 to TRBJ2-7; possibly TRBD2 for D (6 bases). Trimming removed 7 bases from V and 1 base from J, with 14 bases in between. CDR1 is MNHEY, CDR2 SMNVEV, per germline (reference sequence). The CDR3 consists of 14 residues. This chain's CDR3 is CASTCGGISYEQYV. The CDR3 DNA reads TGTGCCAGCACCTGTGGGGGGATATCCTACGAGCAGTACGTC.

The rearrangement links TRBV4-1 to TRBJ2-1; 9 bases line up with TRBD2. The germline V gene has CDR1 MGHRA and CDR2 YSYEKL. The ends lost 0 bases at V and 10 bases at J; junction bases unmatched: 13. The CDR3 covers 17 residues. This chain's CDR3 is CASSQDNGLAQYREQFF. The CDR3 region has the DNA TGCGCCAGCAGCCAAGATAACGGACTAGCGCAGTACCGGGAGCAGTTCTTC.

This clone has more than one count but fewer than ten. The chain couples TRBV6-4 to TRBJ1-2; D remains unclear. This CDR3 contains 10 residues. Germline V gene lookup returns CDR1 MRHNA and CDR2 SNTAGT. The DNA for the CDR3 is TGTACTTGGGGTAACTATGGCTACACCTTC. As protein: CTWGNYGYTF.

The CDR3 DNA is TGTGCCTGGAGTGTACTAGAGGGGGCGCAGGGCTACACCTTC. Translated: CAWSVLEGAQGYTF. The rearrangement joins TRBV30 to TRBJ1-2; 7 bases line up with TRBD1. The CDR3 has 14 amino acids. With V trimmed by 0 bases and J by 8 bases, 9 bases remained unmatched. Per the germline V gene, CDR1 is GTSNPN and CDR2 is SVGIG (reference sequence).

The chain has TRBV5-1 and TRBJ2-3, with D possibly TRBD1 on 5 matching bases. The V and J ends lost 6 bases and 4 bases respectively, with 12 bases between them. Germline V gene sequence: CDR1 SGHRS, CDR2 YFSETQ. This CDR3 spans 13 amino acids. CDR3 residues: CASTHRLSDTQYF. For the CDR3, the DNA is TGCGCCAGCACCCACAGGTTATCAGATACGCAGTATTTT.

This rearrangement joins TRBV4-3 to TRBJ2-2; possibly TRBD1 for D (6 bases). V gave up 4 bases and J gave up 5 bases, with 11 bases separating them. The germline CDR1 and CDR2 sequences are LGHNA and YSLEER. There are 14 residues in the CDR3. The CDR3: CASSLQGRTGELFF. The CDR3 DNA reads as TGCGCCAGCAGCCTACAGGGAAGGACCGGGGAGCTGTTTTTT.

V is TRBV6-5 and J is TRBJ2-5, with 9 bases lining up with TRBD1. There are 14 residues in the CDR3. Germline CDR1 MNHEY, CDR2 SVGAGI. With V trimmed by 10 bases and J by 5 bases, 11 bases remained unmatched. This chain's CDR3 is CATSRDRVRETQYF. The CDR3 nucleotides are TGTGCCACTTCCCGGGACAGGGTTAGGGAGACCCAGTACTTC.

The chain is built from TRBV29-1 and TRBJ1-1; weak D call: TRBD1 (6 bases). The V gene lost 7 bases and the J gene lost 1 base, with 10 bases spanning the gap. Germline assignment: CDR1 SQVTM and CDR2 ANQGSEA. There are 12 residues in the CDR3. The CDR3, as DNA: TGCAGCGCACAACAGGGGAACACTGAAGCTTTCTTT. Protein: CSAQQGNTEAFF.

This chain uses TRBV6-5 with TRBJ2-2, with 10 bases matching TRBD1. Trimming cost V 6 bases and J 6 bases; bases outside gene matches: 7. The CDR3 loop spans 15 amino acids. The germline V gene encodes CDR1 MNHEY and CDR2 SVGAGI. The CDR3 sequence is CASRIDRGPAGELFF. In nucleotides, the CDR3 is TGTGCCAGCAGGATCGACAGGGGGCCTGCCGGGGAGCTGTTTTTT.

This clone has only a few counts. The chain is built from TRBV9 and TRBJ2-5; perhaps TRBD2 as D (6 bases). Looked up from germline, CDR1 is SGDLS and CDR2 is YYNGEE. The CDR3 loop spans 19 amino acids. V shed 3 bases and J shed 5 bases, with 29 bases lying between them. The DNA of the CDR3 is TGTGCCAGCAGCGGCAGTGCAAGCGGGCCGATCCTAGGAGGGGAGACCCAGTACTTC. Translation: CASSGSASGPILGGETQYF.